This is a list of T cell receptor beta chains from one sample in a study of T cells after yellow fever vaccination. TCRdb re-called the 5' RACE reads with MiXCR, one entry per CDR3 protein. The table shows 620,000 or so distinct CDR3 sequences, with less than 20% occurring only once. The specimen was PBMCs, collected around 5 days after the first yellow fever vaccination. These receptors all stem from a man younger than 35 who received the YFV17D yellow fever vaccine. Each CDR3 is given with its conserved first and last residue. A D gene is named only where the DNA matches it firmly. Clone size is not always given. Where it is, it says once, few, many or a class for expanded clones.

>15|.|TRBJ2-7|TRBD1|TRBV12-3/TRBV12-4
TGTGCCAGCACAAATCGGGGGACAGGATACTACGAGCAGTACTTC
CASTNRGTGYYEQYF
>16|.|TRBJ2-1|.|TRBV7-8
TGTGCCAGCACCTGGGGACCAGGGAGCGCCTACAATGAGCAGTTCTTC
CASTWGPGSAYNEQFF
>15|.|TRBJ2-3|.|TRBV6-2/TRBV6-3
TGTGCCAGCAGTTACTCCACAGGGCGAGGGAATCCGCAGTATTTT
CASSYSTGRGNPQYF
>15|.|TRBJ2-7|.|TRBV7-9
TGTGCCAGCAGCTTAGTCAGCGGATTCACCTACGAGCAGTACTTC
CASSLVSGFTYEQYF
>12|.|TRBJ1-2|.|TRBV28
TGTGCCAGCAGTTTAGGAAGGGATGGCTACACCTTC
CASSLGRDGYTF
>16|.|TRBJ2-3|TRBD2|TRBV27
TGTGCCAGCAGTTTGGTCGCGGGACTACCCACAGATACGCAGTATTTT
CASSLVAGLPTDTQYF
>16|.|TRBJ2-3|TRBD2|TRBV12-3/TRBV12-4
TGTGCCAGCAGTCCCATAGCGGGGTGGGGAACAGATACGCAGTATTTT
CASSPIAGWGTDTQYF
>17|few|TRBJ2-1|TRBD2|TRBV7-8
TGTGCCAGCAGCTTAGTAGCTGCGGGGGGACGAAACAATGAGCAGTTCTTC
CASSLVAAGGRNNEQFF
>13|.|TRBJ2-3|.|TRBV29-1
TGCAGCGTTGTATTGTGGGGGAGTGGTACGCAGTATTTT
CSVVLWGSGTQYF
>17|.|TRBJ2-1|.|TRBV18
TGTGCCAGCTCACCTGGGGGCCAGAGTAGGGTTTCCAATGAGCAGTTCTTC
CASSPGGQSRVSNEQFF
>15|few|TRBJ1-1|.|TRBV5-1
TGCGCCAGCAGCTTGGCCACGGGGAAGTACACTGAAGCTTTCTTT
CASSLATGKYTEAFF
>16|few|TRBJ2-2|TRBD2|TRBV7-6
TGTGCCAGCAGCTCAGTAGCGGGCCTTAACACCGGGGAGCTGTTTTTT
CASSSVAGLNTGELFF
>16|few|TRBJ2-7|.|TRBV27
TGTGCCAGCAGTTTATTGTTTCGAGGTGACCCCTACGAGCAGTACTTC
CASSLLFRGDPYEQYF
>12|.|TRBJ1-1|.|TRBV5-4
TGTGTCAGCAGCAACTACAGGGAGGGAGCTTTCTTT
CVSSNYREGAFF
>16|few|TRBJ2-2|TRBD1|TRBV12-3/TRBV12-4
TGTGCCAGCAGTTTATTGGGACAGGGGCGGATCGGGGAGCTGTTTTTT
CASSLLGQGRIGELFF
>15|.|TRBJ2-5|.|TRBV7-9
TGTGCCAGCAGCCGACCCGGCAGGGCGGGCGAGACCCAGTACTTC
CASSRPGRAGETQYF
>12|.|TRBJ2-1|.|TRBV6-5
TGTGCCAGCAGTATTGGGGGATGCGAGCAGTTCTTC
CASSIGGCEQFF
>12|few|TRBJ1-2|.|TRBV25-1
TGTGCCAGCAGTCACGGGGGCTATGGCTACACCTTC
CASSHGGYGYTF
>15|few|TRBJ1-2|.|TRBV12-3/TRBV12-4
TGTGCCAGCAGTTTAGGACAGCTGATAAACTATGGCTACACCTTC
CASSLGQLINYGYTF
>13|.|TRBJ2-4|TRBD1|TRBV7-9
TGTGCCAGCAGACCTGACAGGGAGTGGATTCAGTACTTC
CASRPDREWIQYF
>15|many|TRBJ1-1|.|TRBV19
TGTGCCAGTAGTATAAATCCGGGAGGGGACACTGAAGCTTTCTTT
CASSINPGGDTEAFF
>18|.|TRBJ2-3|TRBD2|TRBV12-3/TRBV12-4
TGTGCCTTCAGTTTTTGGTCCGGGGGGGCCTTGAGCACAGATACGCAGTATTTT
CAFSFWSGGALSTDTQYF
>15|.|TRBJ1-3|.|TRBV3-1
TGTGCCAGCAGCCAAGCAAGTTGGGCTGGAAACACCATATATTTT
CASSQASWAGNTIYF
>15|.|TRBJ2-1|TRBD1|TRBV27
TGTGCCAGCAGTTTAAGGGGGACAGGGGCGGATGAGCAGTTCTTC
CASSLRGTGADEQFF
>12|few|TRBJ1-4|.|TRBV2
TGTGCCAGCCGGACGGAGCTGGGAAAACTGTTTTTT
CASRTELGKLFF
>14|.|TRBJ2-5|.|TRBV15
TGTGCCACCACGGCAGGACTGTCTCTGGAGACCCAGTACTTC
CATTAGLSLETQYF
>12|few|TRBJ1-1|.|TRBV20-1
TGCAGTGCTAGACAGGCGGGCCAGACTATCTTCTTT
CSARQAGQTIFF
>14|few|TRBJ2-5|.|TRBV2
TGTGCCAGCGTTAGGGGGGTTGGAGGGGAGACCCAGTACTTC
CASVRGVGGETQYF
>14|.|TRBJ2-2|.|TRBV3-1
TGTGCCAGCAGCCCAAGCCGCAACACCGGGGAGCTGTTTTTT
CASSPSRNTGELFF
>16|.|TRBJ2-1|TRBD2|TRBV5-1
TGCGCCAGCAGCGGGAGGGTTCGGCCAGAGGGCAATGAGCAGTTCTTC
CASSGRVRPEGNEQFF
>13|.|TRBJ2-1|TRBD2|TRBV12-3/TRBV12-4
TGTGCCAGCAGCAGGACTAGCGGTCGGGAGCAGTTCTTC
CASSRTSGREQFF
>16|few|TRBJ2-5|TRBD1|TRBV7-9
TGTGCCAGCAGCGACCTCGCCGGGACAGGGGCAGAGACCCAGTACTTC
CASSDLAGTGAETQYF
>14|.|TRBJ1-2|TRBD1|TRBV6-5
TGTGCCAGCAGTTACCCGACAGGGAAAAATGGCTACACCTTC
CASSYPTGKNGYTF
>10|.|TRBJ2-5|.|TRBV6-6
TGTGCCAGCAAGTCGGAGACCCAGTACTTC
CASKSETQYF
>16|.|TRBJ1-2|.|TRBV12-3/TRBV12-4
TGTGCCAGCAGTTTAGGGTCTCAGGGGATGCGTAGTGGCTACACCTTC
CASSLGSQGMRSGYTF
>16|.|TRBJ2-2|TRBD1|TRBV6-5
TGTGCCAGCAGTTACCTACACAGGGGGCGGACCGGGGAGCTGTTTTTT
CASSYLHRGRTGELFF
>14|many|TRBJ2-5|TRBD1|TRBV7-2
TGTGCCAGCAGCAGGAACAGGGGCCAAGAGACCCAGTACTTC
CASSRNRGQETQYF
>17|few|TRBJ2-1|TRBD2|TRBV7-9
TGTGCCAGCAGCTTTACTAGCGGGAAGGATAGGTTCTATGAGCAGTTCTTC
CASSFTSGKDRFYEQFF
>14|.|TRBJ1-4|.|TRBV3-1
TGTGCCGGCTCCTCGACGTCGTTAGATGAAAAACTGTTTTTT
CAGSSTSLDEKLFF
>14|few|TRBJ2-7|.|TRBV4-3
TGCGCCAGCAGCCACGCAAGGGGGGACTACGAGCAGTACTTC
CASSHARGDYEQYF
>12|.|TRBJ2-7|.|TRBV7-9
TGTGCCAGCAGCTTTACGGGCATCGAGCAGTACTTC
CASSFTGIEQYF
>15|few|TRBJ2-7|.|TRBV5-1
TGCGCCAGCAGACCCGCCGGGACACTAAGCTACGAGCAGTACTTC
CASRPAGTLSYEQYF
>16|few|TRBJ2-3|.|TRBV12-3/TRBV12-4
TGTGCCAGCAGTTCTCGGGGGGCGTCGAGCACAGATACGCAGTATTTT
CASSSRGASSTDTQYF
>12|.|TRBJ1-5|.|TRBV6-2/TRBV6-3
TGTGCCAGGGCTTATAGCAATCAGCCCCAGCATTTT
CARAYSNQPQHF
>12|.|TRBJ1-5|.|TRBV29-1
TGCAGCGCGGTCAGGGAGAATCAGCCCCAGCATTTT
CSAVRENQPQHF
>12|many|TRBJ2-2|.|TRBV4-3
TGCGCCAGCAGGGACTACACCGGGGAGCTGTTTTTT
CASRDYTGELFF
>16|.|TRBJ1-1|.|TRBV7-2
TGTGCCAGCAGCTTAGGAGTAGGGCAGGGACACACTGAAGCTTTCTTT
CASSLGVGQGHTEAFF
>17|.|TRBJ2-6|TRBD2|TRBV3-1
TGTGCCAGCAGCCAGCTAGCGGGGGGTGCTGGGGCCAACGTCCTGACTTTC
CASSQLAGGAGANVLTF
>14|few|TRBJ1-1|.|TRBV6-1
TGTGCCAGCAATCGCCCCCACCCGGACACTGAAGCTTTCTTT
CASNRPHPDTEAFF
>16|.|TRBJ2-3|.|TRBV5-1
TGCGCCAGCAGCGCGTCGGACCATCCTTACGAGGATACGCAGTATTTT
CASSASDHPYEDTQYF
>14|.|TRBJ1-2|.|TRBV7-2
TGTGCCAGCAGCTTCGGCAGGGGAATCTATGGCTACACCTTC
CASSFGRGIYGYTF
>13|few|TRBJ2-5|TRBD2|TRBV5-1
TGCGCCAGCAGCTTACACGGGGGGGAGACCCAGTACTTC
CASSLHGGETQYF
>14|.|TRBJ1-6|.|TRBV4-1
TGTGCCAGCAGCCAAGACCGGGGGGATTCACCCCTCCACTTT
CASSQDRGDSPLHF
>16|few|TRBJ2-5|TRBD1|TRBV18
TGTGCCAGCTCCCGAGAGAATTTGGACAGGGGGGAGACCCAGTACTTC
CASSRENLDRGETQYF
>15|.|TRBJ2-7|TRBD1|TRBV4-1
TGCGCCAGCAGCCAAACGGGACAGGGAGGCGACGAGCAGTACTTC
CASSQTGQGGDEQYF
>12|many|TRBJ2-5|.|TRBV18
TGTGCCAGCAGCCCAGGACAAGAGACCCAGTACTTC
CASSPGQETQYF
>14|once|TRBJ2-2|.|TRBV30
TGTGCCTGGAGTGTACTTGTGAACACCGGGGAGCTGTTTTTT
CAWSVLVNTGELFF
>14|few|TRBJ2-3|TRBD1|TRBV5-1
TGCGCCAGCAGTGGACAGGGAACCACAGATACGCAGTATTTT
CASSGQGTTDTQYF
>14|few|TRBJ2-3|.|TRBV11-3
TGTGCCAGCAGCTACGACAGGAACACAGATACGCAGTATTTT
CASSYDRNTDTQYF
>12|.|TRBJ2-3|.|TRBV27
TGTGCCAGCATCGGTTTAACGGCTACGCAGTATTTT
CASIGLTATQYF